This entry features one T cell receptor (beta chain) sequence. The V gene lost 2 bases and the J gene lost 7 bases, with 15 bases spanning the gap. CDR1 MNHEY and CDR2 SMNVEV come from the germline V gene (reference sequence). This CDR3 spans 15 amino acids. The record originates from a study of blood T cell repertoires in COVID-19. The overall study: COVID-19 samples from acute and convalescent phases originated in the United States, Italy and Spain. The cDNA or gDNA used as material had been derived from T cells, B-cell-depleted T cells, or PBMCs.

How the authors handled the data: Amplification from reference gene primers served as the basis for estimated nucleated cell counts. Only in-frame clones appear in the TCRdb table, and some are missing; sequencing was by immunoSEQ multiplex PCR. V and J calls and clone size are copied from that table; D and trimming were computed from the DNA. The sample lists about 110,000 clones, about four fifths occurring once. The clonotype was recovered from a man between 65 and 85 years old with acute or convalescent COVID-19. Specimen: peripheral blood. The gene calls are TRBV27 and TRBJ1-5; the D gene is possibly TRBD1 (5 bases). The CDR3 bases are TGTGCCAGCAGTTTAACCCCAGGGCGTCAGCAGCCCCAGCATTTT. It translates to CASSLTPGRQQPQHF.